This T cell receptor (beta chain) is drawn from a study of PD-1 blockade in classical Hodgkin lymphoma. Study-wide results and caveats: Repertoire difference causes, possibly disease activity or prior therapy, remain undefined. Only CD4+ TCR diversity, not CD8+, had risen significantly by C4D1. Reports described newly diagnosed patients as having lower baseline TCR diversity than healthy donors.

Produced via immunoSEQ multiplex PCR; TCRdb's table is partial and in-frame only. Among about 19,000 clones, about 88% were seen once, and the ten largest hold around 6%. Relapse was seen in all patients after autologous stem cell transplantation, and brentuximab vedotin exposure was variable. When best responses were assessed, they were complete response, partial response or progressive disease. This CDR3 comprises 14 residues. With 4 bases removed from V and 0 bases from J, the gap between germline ends came to 10 bases. Looked up from germline, CDR1 is SGDLS and CDR2 is YYNGEE. Comments on this clone: Its antigen is unidentified.

The TCR sequence derives from a human donor with classical Hodgkin lymphoma. Specimen: peripheral blood mononuclear cells (PBMCs), collected at baseline. The genes are TRBV9 and TRBJ1-1; D is uncertain. The CDR3 region is CASSPQAMNTEAFF. The DNA of the CDR3 is TGTGCCAGCAGCCCTCAGGCAATGAACACTGAAGCTTTCTTT.